This TCR beta chain was sequenced for a study of shared clonotypes between healthy human individuals. Overall study results and limits: The sole specimen, blood, was sampled, and tissue repertoires likely differ.

The donors, all of them Caucasian adults, lived in Nashville, Tennessee. V gave up 3 bases and J gave up 6 bases; unmatched junction bases: 8. Germline V CDR1 and CDR2: LGHNA, YNFKEQ. The CDR3 contains 16 residues. Genomic DNA belonging to each subset was distributed in equal measure over several immunoSEQ plates. TCRdb's table, derived via immunoSEQ multiplex PCR, lists solely in-frame clones and lacks some. The table records about 490,000 clones, less than 80% of them present only once. As to this clone: Its matching antigen is unknown.

The source is a woman between 40 and 50 years old in good health. Some clones in this sample may be carry-over from other donors' samples. Sequencing input: PBMCs. This chain joins TRBV4-2 and TRBJ2-2; 9 nucleotides agree with TRBD1. CDR3 in amino acids: CASSHPGTGKSGELFF. The CDR3 region has the DNA TGTGCCAGCAGCCACCCAGGGACAGGGAAGTCCGGGGAGCTGTTTTTT.